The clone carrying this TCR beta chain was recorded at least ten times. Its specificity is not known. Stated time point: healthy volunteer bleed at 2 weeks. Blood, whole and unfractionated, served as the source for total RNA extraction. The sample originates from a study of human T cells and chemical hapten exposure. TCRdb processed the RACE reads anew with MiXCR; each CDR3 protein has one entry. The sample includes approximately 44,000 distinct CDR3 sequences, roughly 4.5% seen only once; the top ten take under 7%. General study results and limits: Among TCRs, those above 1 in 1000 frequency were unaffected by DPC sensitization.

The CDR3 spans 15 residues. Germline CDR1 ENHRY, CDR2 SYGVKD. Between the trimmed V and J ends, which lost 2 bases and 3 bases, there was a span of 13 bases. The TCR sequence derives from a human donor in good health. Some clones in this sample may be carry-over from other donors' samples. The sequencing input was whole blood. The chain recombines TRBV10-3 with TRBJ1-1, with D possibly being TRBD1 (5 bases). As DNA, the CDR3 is TGTGCCATCAGTGAGATCGGGACCACGGACACTGAAGCTTTCTTT. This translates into CAISEIGTTDTEAFF.